This T cell receptor beta chain was found in a study of blood T cell repertoires in COVID-19. Study as a whole: The United States, Italy and Spain provided the acute and convalescent COVID-19 samples. Sources were T cells, B-cell-depleted T cells, or PBMCs; the material itself was cDNA or gDNA.

This CDR3 contains 15 residues. Trimming cost V 2 bases and J 5 bases, with 15 bases left between them. Germline V gives CDR1 SGHAT, CDR2 FQNNGV. This clone was counted a single time. Per the study methods: Cell counts per sample came from amplifying reference gene primers. The table came from immunoSEQ multiplex PCR; TCRdb's copy has only in-frame clones and leaves some out. V and J calls and clone size follow that table, whereas D and trimming were derived from the DNA. The sample includes about 250,000 clones, approximately 92% of them seen just once. V and J are TRBV11-2 and TRBJ2-5, with TRBD1 as a possible D gene (6 bases). The sequence came from a woman aged 40 to 50 who had recovered from COVID-19. Sample: peripheral blood. In DNA form, the CDR3 reads TGTGCCAGCAGCTTACAAACAGGGATTGGGGAGACCCAGTACTTC. It specifies CASSLQTGIGETQYF.